The 19 T cell receptor beta chains reported below all come from one sample, sequenced in a study of molecular identifiers for immune sequencing clone quantification (dated 2018 in TCRdb). The library was built by means of PCR. TCRdb records NextSeq 500 as the sequencer. The public reads were reanalyzed by TCRdb: fastp trimming at Q25, MiXCR alignment, in-frame beta chains only. Records with the same CDR3 protein are collapsed into one entry carrying the most frequent genes and DNA. The sample profile shows nearly 650,000 distinct CDR3 sequences; about 25% of them were found once. The top ten clones comprise 0.7% to 0.95% of the sample. Material for sequencing was naive CD8+ T cells from blood, with Jurkat cell RNA spiked in. This specimen's cell subset or site label, interpreted: FACS-sorted CD8+CD4-CCR7+CD45RA+ naive T cells. The receptor source for this set is a human donor in good health. Some libraries in this study had Jurkat cell RNA spiked in.

The chain combines TRBV27 with TRBJ1-5; no reliable D call. CDR1 is MNHEY, CDR2 SMNVEV, per germline (reference sequence). CDR3 length: 13 amino acids. V lost 3 bases and J 6 bases, leaving 9 bases between the germline ends. The CDR3 region has the DNA TGTGCCAGCAGTTTTAGTTCGAGTCAGCCCCAGCATTTT. It is translated as CASSFSSSQPQHF.

This clonotype was observed a handful of times. V and J are TRBV7-9 and TRBJ2-5; D perhaps matches TRBD2 (6 bases). Per the germline V gene, CDR1 is SEHNR and CDR2 is FQNEAQ (reference sequence). The CDR3 spans 17 residues. V was pared by 3 bases and J by 1 base, with 18 bases between. CDR3 in DNA: TGTGCCAGCAGCTTCTTCCGTAGCGGAGTATTCCAAGAGACCCAGTACTTC. Translated: CASSFFRSGVFQETQYF.

This clonotype was counted at least ten times. The CDR3 protein is CASSPLGQLISYEQYF. The DNA for the CDR3 is TGCGCCAGCAGCCCACTGGGACAGTTAATTTCCTACGAGCAGTACTTC. The chain is built from TRBV4-1 and TRBJ2-7; 7 bases align to TRBD1. With V trimmed by 4 bases and J by 1 base, 10 bases remained unmatched. The CDR3 contains 16 residues. Germline lookup yields CDR1 MGHRA and CDR2 YSYEKL.

This clonotype was observed many times. V is TRBV12-3 or TRBV12-4 and J is TRBJ1-4; 9 bases fit TRBD1. The CDR3 is 16 residues long. Trimming removed 3 bases from V and 7 bases from J; junction bases left unmatched: 9. CDR3 bases: TGTGCCAGCAGTTTGAACAGGGGGCGCGGCGGTGAAAAACTGTTTTTT. This sequence encodes CASSLNRGRGGEKLFF.

This clonotype has at least ten counts. The chain carries TRBV7-9 and TRBJ2-2, with no clear D. The CDR3 has 14 amino acids. V lost 4 bases and J lost 5, with 11 bases in between. In germline, CDR1 is SEHNR, CDR2 FQNEAQ (reference sequence). DNA of the CDR3: TGTGCCAGCAGCTCGGGTGGAAGTACCGGGGAGCTGTTTTTT. Encoded protein: CASSSGGSTGELFF.

This clonotype was counted many times. The V gene is TRBV9, the J gene TRBJ2-5, with 10 positions matching TRBD2. The V and J ends lost 1 base and 6 bases, in that order; junction bases with no gene match: 3. The CDR3 is 14 residues long. Germline-derived CDR1 and CDR2 are SGDLS and YYNGEE. CDR3 sequence reads: CASSVSSGSKTQYF. DNA of the CDR3: TGTGCCAGCAGCGTATCTAGCGGGAGTAAGACCCAGTACTTC.

This clonotype was detected a few times. The gene calls are TRBV12-3 or TRBV12-4 and TRBJ1-2, with D perhaps TRBD1 (5 bases). The CDR3 is 14 amino acids. The V end lost 7 bases, the J end lost 7 bases, and 19 bases lay between the germline ends. CDR3 DNA sequence: TGTGCCAGCACCTCATCCCCGGCTGGGGGTGGCTACACCTTC. Its translation is CASTSSPAGGGYTF.

The chain links TRBV4-1 to TRBJ2-7; D ambiguous. Per the germline V gene, CDR1 is MGHRA and CDR2 is YSYEKL. The CDR3 runs 16 residues. V was clipped by 0 bases and J by 2 bases, with 14 bases between them. The chain's CDR3 is CASSQDSRVDPYEQYF. The CDR3 DNA reads TGCGCCAGCAGCCAAGATTCCCGGGTTGACCCCTACGAGCAGTACTTC.

Only a few counts were recorded for this clonotype. The chain carries TRBV3-1 and TRBJ2-5, with 8 bases lining up with TRBD1. The V segment lost 0 bases and the J segment 5 bases; nucleotides outside the gene matches: 8. CDR3 length: 16 residues. Germline CDR1 is LGHDT and CDR2 is YNNKEL (reference sequence). CDR3 in DNA: TGTGCCAGCAGCCAAGATTTCGCCAGGGGGCTTGAGACCCAGTACTTC. This codes for CASSQDFARGLETQYF.

The chain joins TRBV6-2 or TRBV6-3 to TRBJ1-2; 11 positions agree with TRBD1. V lost 7 bases to trimming and J lost 3 bases; unmatched junction nucleotides: 4. Germline lookup yields CDR1 MNHEY and CDR2 SVGEGT. This CDR3 region has 14 residues. The CDR3 region has the DNA TGTGCCAGCACCGAGGGACAGGGGGACTATGGCTACACCTTC. Amino acids: CASTEGQGDYGYTF.

Ten or more counts support this clonotype. This chain uses TRBV19 with TRBJ2-2; tentatively, D is TRBD1 (6 bases). This CDR3 is built from 17 residues. The V and J ends lost 6 bases and 3 bases respectively, with 20 bases between them. The germline V gene has CDR1 LNHDA and CDR2 SQIVND (reference sequence). In DNA, the CDR3 is TGTGCCAGTAGGCCAGCGGACAGTTTCGTAGACACCGGGGAGCTGTTTTTT. This gives the protein CASRPADSFVDTGELFF.

The chain is built from TRBV10-2 and TRBJ1-2; maybe TRBD1 (6 bases). V lost 3 bases and J 4 bases, leaving 15 bases between the germline ends. Germline CDR1 reads WSHSY; CDR2 reads SAAADI. This CDR3 is 15 amino acids long. CDR3 sequence: CASSEEGGQFYGYTF. CDR3 nucleotide sequence: TGCGCCAGCAGTGAAGAAGGCGGACAGTTCTATGGCTACACCTTC.

In the case of this clonotype: Given the absence of the conserved phenylalanine or tryptophan at the CDR3 end, a read error is likely. This rearrangement joins TRBV11-3 to TRBJ1-1; D may be TRBD1 (5 bases). The CDR3 contains 19 residues. Trimming pared 5 bases from V and 4 bases from J, leaving 29 bases between. Germline V CDR1 and CDR2: SGHNT, YENEEA. The CDR3 is CASSLLGDRGPLRVTEAFY. The CDR3 coding sequence is TGTGCCAGCAGCCTTTTAGGGGACCGGGGCCCCCTGAGGGTCACTGAAGCTTTCTAT.

The sample holds many counts of this clonotype. The chain is built from TRBV20-1 and TRBJ1-1, with 8 bases aligning to TRBD1. CDR3 length: 18 amino acids. The V and J ends lost 5 bases and 1 base, in that order; junction bases with no gene match: 18. Per the germline V gene, CDR1 is DFQATT and CDR2 is SNEGSKA (reference sequence). In nucleotides, the CDR3 is TGCAGTGCTTATATTACGGACAGGGCCAAAAACCGGAACACTGAAGCTTTCTTT. Its protein is CSAYITDRAKNRNTEAFF.

In its sample, this clonotype was seen a few times. The V call is TRBV19, the J call TRBJ1-1, with no clear D. Trimming cost V 3 bases and J 5 bases, with 13 bases left between them. This CDR3 has 14 residues. Germline CDR1 LNHDA, CDR2 SQIVND (reference sequence). This CDR3 reads CASSIGSSVTEAFF. CDR3 coding DNA: TGTGCCAGTAGTATTGGTTCTTCCGTGACTGAAGCTTTCTTT.

The chain joins TRBV19 to TRBJ2-1; no definite D call. The V end lost 11 bases, the J end lost 3 bases, and 23 bases lay between the germline ends. Germline V gene lookup returns CDR1 LNHDA and CDR2 SQIVND (reference sequence). CDR3 length: 16 amino acids. This chain's CDR3 is CASTHVAGARYNEQFF. In nucleotides, the CDR3 is TGTGCCTCAACGCATGTGGCTGGAGCCCGCTACAATGAGCAGTTCTTC.

This clonotype was recorded at least ten times. The chain joins TRBV5-6 to TRBJ2-1; D is perhaps TRBD1 or TRBD2 (5 bases each). The CDR3 totals 18 residues. In germline, CDR1 is SGHDT, CDR2 YYEEEE. The V gene lost 4 bases and the J gene lost 0 bases, with 20 bases spanning the gap. The CDR3 bases are TGTGCCAGCAGCCCGGCGCTTAGGGGAGCGAGCTCCTACAATGAGCAGTTCTTC. Translation: CASSPALRGASSYNEQFF.

Only a few counts were recorded for this clonotype. This chain joins TRBV19 and TRBJ1-1; D might be TRBD1 (6 bases). Looked up from germline, CDR1 is LNHDA and CDR2 is SQIVND (reference sequence). Trimming took off 8 bases at V and 2 bases at J, with 12 bases between the two ends. This CDR3 is built from 13 residues. The CDR3 region is CASGRDINTEAFF. The CDR3 nucleotides read TGTGCCAGTGGCCGGGACATAAACACTGAAGCTTTCTTT. The variable domain in full, completed from reference TRBV19 and TRBJ1-1, reads DGGITQSPKYLFRKEGQNVTLSCEQNLNHDAMYWYRQDPGQGLRLIYYSQIVNDFQKGDIAEGYSVSREKKESFPLTVTSAQKNPTAFYLCASGRDINTEAFFGQGTRLTVV.

Only a few counts were recorded for this clonotype. The CDR3 protein is CASSSPLGLAGSTDTQYF. CDR3 sequence (DNA): TGTGCCAGCAGCTCCCCGTTGGGACTAGCGGGGAGCACAGATACGCAGTATTTT. The chain employs TRBV7-9 and TRBJ2-3; 13 bases fit TRBD2. The CDR3 spans 18 residues. CDR1 SEHNR and CDR2 FQNEAQ come from the germline V gene (reference sequence). V lost 4 bases to trimming and J lost 0 bases; unmatched junction nucleotides: 7.